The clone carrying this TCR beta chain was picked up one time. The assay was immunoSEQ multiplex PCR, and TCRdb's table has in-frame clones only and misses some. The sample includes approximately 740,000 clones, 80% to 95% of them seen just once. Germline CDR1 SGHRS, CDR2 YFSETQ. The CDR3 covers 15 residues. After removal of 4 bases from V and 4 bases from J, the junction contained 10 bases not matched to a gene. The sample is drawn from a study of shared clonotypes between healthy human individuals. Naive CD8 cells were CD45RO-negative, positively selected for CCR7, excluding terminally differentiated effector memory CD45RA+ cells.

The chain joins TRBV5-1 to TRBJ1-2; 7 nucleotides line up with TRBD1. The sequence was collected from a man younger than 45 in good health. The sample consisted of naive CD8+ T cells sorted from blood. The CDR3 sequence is CASSITQGFVYGYTF. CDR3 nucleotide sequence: TGCGCCAGCAGCATAACACAGGGGTTTGTCTATGGCTACACCTTC.